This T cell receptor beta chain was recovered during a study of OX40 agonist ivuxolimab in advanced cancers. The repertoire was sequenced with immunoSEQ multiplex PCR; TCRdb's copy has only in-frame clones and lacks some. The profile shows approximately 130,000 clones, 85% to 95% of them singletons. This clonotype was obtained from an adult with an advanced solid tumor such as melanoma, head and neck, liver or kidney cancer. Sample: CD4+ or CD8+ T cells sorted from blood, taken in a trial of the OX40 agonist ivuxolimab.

The CDR3 DNA follows: TGCGCCAGCAGCTCGGGGACAGGCTCCTACAATGAGCAGTTCTTC. Protein: CASSSGTGSYNEQFF. V is TRBV5-1 and J is TRBJ2-1, with 8 bases fitting TRBD1. Germline trimming cut 3 bases from V and 0 bases from J; bases unmatched to any gene: 2. Germline V gives CDR1 SGHRS, CDR2 YFSETQ. The CDR3 length is 15 residues.